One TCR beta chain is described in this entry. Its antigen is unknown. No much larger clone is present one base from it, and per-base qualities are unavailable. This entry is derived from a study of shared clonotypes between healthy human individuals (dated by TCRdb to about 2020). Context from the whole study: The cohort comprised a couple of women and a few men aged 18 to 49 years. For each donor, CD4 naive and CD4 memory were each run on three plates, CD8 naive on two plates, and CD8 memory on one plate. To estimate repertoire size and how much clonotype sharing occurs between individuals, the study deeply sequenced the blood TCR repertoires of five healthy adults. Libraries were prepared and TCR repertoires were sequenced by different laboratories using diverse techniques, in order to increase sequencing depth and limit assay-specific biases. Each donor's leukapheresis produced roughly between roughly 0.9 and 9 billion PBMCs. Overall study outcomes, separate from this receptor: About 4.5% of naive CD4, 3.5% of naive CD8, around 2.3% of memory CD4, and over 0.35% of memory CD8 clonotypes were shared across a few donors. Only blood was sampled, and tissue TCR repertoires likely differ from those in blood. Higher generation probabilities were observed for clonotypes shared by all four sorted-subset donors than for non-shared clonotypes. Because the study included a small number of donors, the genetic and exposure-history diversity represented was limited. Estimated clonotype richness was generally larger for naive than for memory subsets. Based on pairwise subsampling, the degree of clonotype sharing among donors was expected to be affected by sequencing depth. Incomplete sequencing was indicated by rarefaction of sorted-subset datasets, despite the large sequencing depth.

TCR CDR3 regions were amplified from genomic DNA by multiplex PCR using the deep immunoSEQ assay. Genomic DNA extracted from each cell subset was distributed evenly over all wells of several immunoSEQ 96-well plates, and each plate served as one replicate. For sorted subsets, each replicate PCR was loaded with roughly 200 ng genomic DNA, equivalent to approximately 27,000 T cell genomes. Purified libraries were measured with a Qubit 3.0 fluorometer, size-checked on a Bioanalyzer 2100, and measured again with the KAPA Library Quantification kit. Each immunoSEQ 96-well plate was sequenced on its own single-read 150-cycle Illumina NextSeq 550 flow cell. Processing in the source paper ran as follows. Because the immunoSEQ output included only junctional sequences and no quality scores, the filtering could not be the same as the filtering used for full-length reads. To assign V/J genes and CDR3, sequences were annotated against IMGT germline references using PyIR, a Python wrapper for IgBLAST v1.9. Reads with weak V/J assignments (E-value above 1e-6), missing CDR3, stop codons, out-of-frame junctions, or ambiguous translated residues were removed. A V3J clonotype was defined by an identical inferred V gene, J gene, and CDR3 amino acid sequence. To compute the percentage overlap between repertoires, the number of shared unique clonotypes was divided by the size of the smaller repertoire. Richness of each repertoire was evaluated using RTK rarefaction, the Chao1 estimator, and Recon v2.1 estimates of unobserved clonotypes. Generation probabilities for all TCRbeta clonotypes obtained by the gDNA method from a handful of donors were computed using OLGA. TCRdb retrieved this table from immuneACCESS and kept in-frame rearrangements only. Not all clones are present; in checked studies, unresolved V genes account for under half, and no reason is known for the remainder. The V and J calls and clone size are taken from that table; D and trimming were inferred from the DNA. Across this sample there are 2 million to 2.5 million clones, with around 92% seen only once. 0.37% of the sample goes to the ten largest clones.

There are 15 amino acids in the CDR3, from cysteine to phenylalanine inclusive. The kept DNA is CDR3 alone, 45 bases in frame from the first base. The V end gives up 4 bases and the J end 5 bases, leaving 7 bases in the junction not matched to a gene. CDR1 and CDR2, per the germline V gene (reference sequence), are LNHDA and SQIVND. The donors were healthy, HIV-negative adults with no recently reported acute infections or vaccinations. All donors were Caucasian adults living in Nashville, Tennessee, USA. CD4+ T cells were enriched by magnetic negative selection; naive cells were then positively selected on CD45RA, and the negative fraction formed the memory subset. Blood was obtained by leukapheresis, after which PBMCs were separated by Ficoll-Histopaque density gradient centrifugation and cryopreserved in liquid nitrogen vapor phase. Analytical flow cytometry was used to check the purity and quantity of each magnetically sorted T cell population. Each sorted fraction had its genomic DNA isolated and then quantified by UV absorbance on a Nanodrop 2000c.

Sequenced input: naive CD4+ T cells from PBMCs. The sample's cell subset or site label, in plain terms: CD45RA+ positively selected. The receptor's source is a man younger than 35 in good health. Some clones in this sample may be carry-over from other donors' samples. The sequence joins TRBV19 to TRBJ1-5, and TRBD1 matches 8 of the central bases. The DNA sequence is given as TGTGCCAGTAGTACGACGACAGGGGCTGATCAGCCCCAGCATTTT. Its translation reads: CASSTTTGADQPQHF.